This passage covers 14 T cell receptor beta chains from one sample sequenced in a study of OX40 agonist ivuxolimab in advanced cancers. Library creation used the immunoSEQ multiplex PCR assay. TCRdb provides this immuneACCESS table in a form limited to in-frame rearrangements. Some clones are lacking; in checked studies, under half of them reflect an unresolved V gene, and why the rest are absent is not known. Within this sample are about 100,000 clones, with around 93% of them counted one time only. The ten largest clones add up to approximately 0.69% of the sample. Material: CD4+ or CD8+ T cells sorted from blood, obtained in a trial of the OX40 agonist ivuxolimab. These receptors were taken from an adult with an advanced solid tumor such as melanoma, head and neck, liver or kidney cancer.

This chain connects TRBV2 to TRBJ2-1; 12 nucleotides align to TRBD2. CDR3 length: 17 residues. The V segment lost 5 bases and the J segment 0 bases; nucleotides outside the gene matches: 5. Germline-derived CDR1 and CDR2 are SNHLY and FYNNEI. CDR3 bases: TGTGCCAGCAGTACGAGGACTAGCGGGAACTCCTACAATGAGCAGTTCTTC. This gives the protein CASSTRTSGNSYNEQFF.

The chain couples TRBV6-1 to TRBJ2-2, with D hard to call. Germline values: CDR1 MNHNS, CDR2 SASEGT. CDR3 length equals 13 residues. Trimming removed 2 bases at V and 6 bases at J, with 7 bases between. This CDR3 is CASSEYLSGELFF. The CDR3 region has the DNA TGTGCCAGCAGTGAATATCTTTCCGGGGAGCTGTTTTTT.

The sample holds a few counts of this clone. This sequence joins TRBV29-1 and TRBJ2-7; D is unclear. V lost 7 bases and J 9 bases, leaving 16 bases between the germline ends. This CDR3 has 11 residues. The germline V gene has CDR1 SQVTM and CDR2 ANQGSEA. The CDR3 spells CSATGGLGQYF. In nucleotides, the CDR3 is TGCAGCGCCACGGGTGGGCTCGGGCAGTACTTC.

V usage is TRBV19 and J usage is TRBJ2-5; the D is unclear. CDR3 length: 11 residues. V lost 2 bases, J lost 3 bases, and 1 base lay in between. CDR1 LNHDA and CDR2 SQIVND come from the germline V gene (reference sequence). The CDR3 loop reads CASSIKETQYF. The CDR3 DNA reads TGTGCCAGTAGTATAAAAGAGACCCAGTACTTC.

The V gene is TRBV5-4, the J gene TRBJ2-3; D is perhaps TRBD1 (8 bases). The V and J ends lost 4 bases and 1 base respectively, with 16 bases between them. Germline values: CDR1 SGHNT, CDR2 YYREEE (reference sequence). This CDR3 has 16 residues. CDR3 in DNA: TGTGCCAGCAGCCCACAGGGGGGGGCGGGCACAGATACGCAGTATTTT. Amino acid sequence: CASSPQGGAGTDTQYF.

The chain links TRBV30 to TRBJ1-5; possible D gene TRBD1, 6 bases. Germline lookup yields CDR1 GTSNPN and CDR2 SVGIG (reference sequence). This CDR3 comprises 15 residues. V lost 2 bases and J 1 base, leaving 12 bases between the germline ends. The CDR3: CAWSRGGASNQPQHF. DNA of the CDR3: TGTGCCTGGAGTAGGGGGGGCGCGAGCAATCAGCCCCAGCATTTT.

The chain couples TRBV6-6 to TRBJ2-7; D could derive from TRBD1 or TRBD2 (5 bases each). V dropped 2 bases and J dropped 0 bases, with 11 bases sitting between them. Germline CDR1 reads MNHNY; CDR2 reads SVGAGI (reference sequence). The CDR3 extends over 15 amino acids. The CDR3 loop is CASSYPGRNSYEQYF. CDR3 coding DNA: TGTGCCAGCAGTTACCCGGGACGAAACTCCTACGAGCAGTACTTC.

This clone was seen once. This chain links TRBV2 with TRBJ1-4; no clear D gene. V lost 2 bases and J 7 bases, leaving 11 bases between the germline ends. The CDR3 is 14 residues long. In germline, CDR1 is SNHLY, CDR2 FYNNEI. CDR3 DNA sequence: TGTGCCAGCAGTGAACGGGATGGTGGTGAAAAACTGTTTTTT. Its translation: CASSERDGGEKLFF.

CDR3 amino acids: CAISPSGNEQFF. DNA of the CDR3: TGTGCCATCAGTCCCTCCGGGAATGAGCAGTTCTTC. V usage is TRBV10-3 and J usage is TRBJ2-1; D is unresolved. The V gene's germline CDR1 is ENHRY and CDR2 SYGVKD. V lost 5 bases, J lost 7 bases, and 9 bases lay in between. CDR3 length: 12 amino acids.

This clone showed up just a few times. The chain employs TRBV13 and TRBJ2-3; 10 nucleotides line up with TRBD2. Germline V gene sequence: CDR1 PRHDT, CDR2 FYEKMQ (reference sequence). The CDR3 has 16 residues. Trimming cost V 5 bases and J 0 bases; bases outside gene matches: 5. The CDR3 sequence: CASSTSGGDSTDTQYF. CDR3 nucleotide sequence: TGTGCCAGCAGCACCAGCGGGGGGGACAGCACAGATACGCAGTATTTT.

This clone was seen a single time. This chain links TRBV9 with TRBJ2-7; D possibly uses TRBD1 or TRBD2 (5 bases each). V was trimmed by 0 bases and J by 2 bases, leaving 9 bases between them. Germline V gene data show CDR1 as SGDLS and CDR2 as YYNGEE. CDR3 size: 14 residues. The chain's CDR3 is CASSVAWGTYEQYF. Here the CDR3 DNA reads TGTGCCAGCAGCGTAGCTTGGGGGACCTACGAGCAGTACTTC.

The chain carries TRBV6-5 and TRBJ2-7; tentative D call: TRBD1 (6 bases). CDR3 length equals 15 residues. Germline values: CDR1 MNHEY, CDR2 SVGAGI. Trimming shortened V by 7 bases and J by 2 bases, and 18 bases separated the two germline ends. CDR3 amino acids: CASTKTGSYAYEQYF. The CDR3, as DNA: TGTGCCAGCACAAAGACAGGCAGCTACGCCTACGAGCAGTACTTC.

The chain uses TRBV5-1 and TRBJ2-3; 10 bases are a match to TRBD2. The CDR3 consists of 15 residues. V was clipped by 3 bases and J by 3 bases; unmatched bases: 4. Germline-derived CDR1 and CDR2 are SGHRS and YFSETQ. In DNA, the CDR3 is TGCGCCAGCAGCTCAGGACTAGCGGAAACAGATACGCAGTATTTT. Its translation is CASSSGLAETDTQYF. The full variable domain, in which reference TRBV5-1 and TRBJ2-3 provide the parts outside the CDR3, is KAGVTQTPRYLIKTRGQQVTLSCSPISGHRSVSWYQQTPGQGLQFLFEYFSETQRNKGNFPGRFSGRQFSNSRSEMNVSTLELGDSALYLCASSSGLAETDTQYFGPGTRLTVL.

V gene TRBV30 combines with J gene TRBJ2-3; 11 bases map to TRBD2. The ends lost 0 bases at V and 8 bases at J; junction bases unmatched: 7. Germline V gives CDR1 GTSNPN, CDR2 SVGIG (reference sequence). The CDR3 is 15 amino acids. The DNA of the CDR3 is TGTGCCTGGAGTGTTACTAGCGGGAGTAGGGCTACGCAGTATTTT. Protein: CAWSVTSGSRATQYF.